This T cell receptor beta chain was captured by sequencing in a study of blood T cells in healthy people across ages. Germline V gene sequence: CDR1 LNHNV, CDR2 YYDKDF (reference sequence). This CDR3 contains 15 residues. V lost 3 bases and J lost 2, with 12 bases in between. This clonotype occurred a few times. A J-beta primer mix and a sample-barcoded 5' primer were used in a second PCR of about 6 to 12 cycles. TCRdb analysed the 5' RACE reads with MiXCR anew, one entry per CDR3 protein. The sample comprises fewer than 900,000 distinct CDR3 sequences, 45% to 50% of which are singletons, and approximately 32% rests with the top ten.

Material for sequencing was blood. This sequence was found in a woman aged 60-70 years in good health. The gene calls are TRBV15 and TRBJ2-3, with D possibly called TRBD1 or TRBD2 (5 bases each). The DNA of the CDR3 is TGTGCCACCAGCAGCCGGGACGCATTCACAGATACGCAGTATTTT. This codes for CATSSRDAFTDTQYF.